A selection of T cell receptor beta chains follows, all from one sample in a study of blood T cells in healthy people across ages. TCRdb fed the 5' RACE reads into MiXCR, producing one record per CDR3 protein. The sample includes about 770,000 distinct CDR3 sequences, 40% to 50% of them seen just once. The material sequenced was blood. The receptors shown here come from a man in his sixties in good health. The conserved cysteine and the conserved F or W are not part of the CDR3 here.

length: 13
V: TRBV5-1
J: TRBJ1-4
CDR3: ASSLAETDNEKLF

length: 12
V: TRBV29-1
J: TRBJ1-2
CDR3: SVPMDGSNYGYT

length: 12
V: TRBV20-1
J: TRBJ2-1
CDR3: SAINRGSYNEQF

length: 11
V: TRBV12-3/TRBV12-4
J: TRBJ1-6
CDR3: ASSSRGYSPLH

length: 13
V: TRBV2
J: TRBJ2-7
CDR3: ASSEIPGQGSEQY

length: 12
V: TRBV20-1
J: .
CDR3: SDRAVGQTYEQY

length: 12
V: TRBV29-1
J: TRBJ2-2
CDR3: SVRVYSNTGELF

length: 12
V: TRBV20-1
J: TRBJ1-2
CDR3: SATVRTPGYGYT

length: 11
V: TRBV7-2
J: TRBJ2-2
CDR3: ASSRGITGELF

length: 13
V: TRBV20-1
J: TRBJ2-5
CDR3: SARDGQRGGETRY

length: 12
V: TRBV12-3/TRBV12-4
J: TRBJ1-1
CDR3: ASSPGLGATEAF

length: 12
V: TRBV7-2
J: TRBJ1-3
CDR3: ASSLVRAGNTIY

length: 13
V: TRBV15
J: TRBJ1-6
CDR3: ATSRGWRDNSPLH

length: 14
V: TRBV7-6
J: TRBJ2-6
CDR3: ASGQGSPSGANVLT

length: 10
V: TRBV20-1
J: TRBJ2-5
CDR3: SARDPPETQY

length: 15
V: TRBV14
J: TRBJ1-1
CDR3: ASSQDIGRGLYTEAF

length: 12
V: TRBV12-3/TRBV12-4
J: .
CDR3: ASSLGLTYNEQY

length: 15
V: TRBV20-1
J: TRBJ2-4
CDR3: SARDSRGNHRENIQY

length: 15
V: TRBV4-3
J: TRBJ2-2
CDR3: ASSQDKRGYDTGELF